This T cell receptor (beta chain) was observed in a study of T cell responses to AZD1222 COVID-19 vaccine. Study-level points and caveats: Reports indicate that nearly half of spike-specific TCRs are directed at unmutated variant regions. Spike-specific TCR breadth and depth rose after two AZD1222 doses. The donor cohort was predominantly white British with a female majority, and clonal diversity may have been underestimated.

V lost 7 bases and J 2 bases, leaving 11 bases between the germline ends. The CDR3 totals 13 residues. Germline V gives CDR1 SNHLY, CDR2 FYNNEI. A word on this clone: The antigen is undetermined.

Profiling relied on immunoSEQ multiplex PCR, and the TCRdb table lists in-frame clones only, not all of them. The table records 95,000 to 100,000 clones, over 75% of them present only once. This chain uses TRBV2 with TRBJ1-1; D unresolved. The receptor was derived from an adult in good health. The sample here was peripheral blood, taken on day 0 of AZD1222 vaccination. CDR3 in amino acids: CASTGNPNTEAFF. CDR3 nucleotide sequence: TGTGCCAGCACGGGGAACCCTAACACTGAAGCTTTCTTT.